These 25 T cell receptor beta chains originate from one sample sequenced in a study of CD8+ T cells in alopecia areata. Extracted RNA was reverse transcribed into cDNA, the sequencing template. Some clones are missing from TCRdb's copy, which holds only in-frame ones; the method was immunoSEQ multiplex PCR. This table holds about 110,000 clones, under 65% found once. Sequencing was performed on NKG2D-low CD8+ T cells sorted from blood. These receptor sequences come from a human donor with alopecia areata.

This clone was counted only a few times. The rearrangement joins TRBV4-1 to TRBJ1-5; unclear D gene. Germline V lookup: CDR1 MGHRA, CDR2 YSYEKL. The CDR3 is made up of 16 amino acids. Trimming cost V 3 bases and J 4 bases, with 16 bases left between them. The CDR3 sequence: CASSQTGPITNQPQHF. The CDR3 bases are TGCGCCAGCAGCCAGACGGGTCCTATAACAAATCAGCCCCAGCATTTT.

The chain recombines TRBV19 with TRBJ2-2; either TRBD1 or TRBD2 may supply D (5 bases each). The ends were cut back, 7 bases at V and 3 bases at J, with 12 bases in the middle. The CDR3 length is 14 residues. CDR1 and CDR2 (germline): LNHDA, SQIVND (reference sequence). CDR3 nucleotide sequence: TGTGCCAGTAAAATCATGGGGGACACCGGGGAGCTGTTTTTT. Its translation is CASKIMGDTGELFF.

The chain has TRBV27 and TRBJ2-1; 9 nucleotides agree with TRBD2. The CDR3 is 13 residues long. CDR1 is MNHEY, CDR2 SMNVEV, per germline (reference sequence). V lost 5 bases, J lost 9 bases, and 5 bases stayed unmatched. The CDR3 DNA reads as TGTGCCAGCAGTGCGGGAGGGCCGGGTGAGCAGTTCTTC. This gives the protein CASSAGGPGEQFF.

Regarding this clone: Distinct nucleotide sequences in the sample also encode this CDR3. The rearrangement uses TRBV27 and TRBJ1-1; the D gene is possibly TRBD1 (5 bases). The germline V gene encodes CDR1 MNHEY and CDR2 SMNVEV (reference sequence). The CDR3 runs 13 residues. V lost 6 bases to trimming and J lost 4 bases, with 12 bases between them. CDR3 DNA sequence: TGTGCCAGCAGCCCCGGGAGGGGCACTGAAGCTTTCTTT. This encodes CASSPGRGTEAFF.

The chain is built from TRBV5-1 and TRBJ2-1, with 7 bases matching TRBD1. The length of the CDR3 is 13 residues. The germline V gene has CDR1 SGHRS and CDR2 YFSETQ. After removal of 3 bases from V and 6 bases from J, the junction contained 3 bases not matched to a gene. Here the CDR3 reads CASSWTGGNEQFF. The CDR3 coding sequence is TGCGCCAGCAGCTGGACAGGAGGCAATGAGCAGTTCTTC.

The rearrangement uses TRBV27 and TRBJ2-2; D may be TRBD1 or TRBD2 (5 bases each). CDR3 length: 16 residues. V was shortened by 4 bases and J by 4 bases, with 16 bases between the two germline ends. CDR1 is MNHEY, CDR2 SMNVEV, per germline (reference sequence). The CDR3 nucleotides are TGTGCCAGCAGTTGGGAGTGGGGGTCAAGCACCGGGGAGCTGTTTTTT. Amino acids: CASSWEWGSSTGELFF.

The J gene is TRBJ2-5, the V gene TRBV5-6; D is ambiguous. Germline V gene sequence: CDR1 SGHDT, CDR2 YYEEEE. This CDR3 has 16 amino acids. V was cut by 2 bases and J by 0 bases, with 14 bases left in between. The CDR3: CASSLPPWRNQETQYF. CDR3 DNA sequence: TGTGCCAGCAGCTTACCCCCCTGGCGGAACCAAGAGACCCAGTACTTC.

The rearrangement joins TRBV5-1 to TRBJ2-1; TRBD2 matches 7 bases. The CDR3 loop spans 15 amino acids. V trimming: 4 bases; J trimming: 5 bases; junction bases outside the gene matches: 9. Germline loops: CDR1 SGHRS, CDR2 YFSETQ. The CDR3 reads CASSPGRTEHNEQFF. The CDR3 DNA follows: TGCGCCAGCAGCCCCGGGAGGACGGAGCACAATGAGCAGTTCTTC.

This clone came up many times. This sequence joins TRBV5-4 and TRBJ2-7; tentatively, D is TRBD2 (6 bases). CDR3 size: 13 residues. Germline values: CDR1 SGHNT, CDR2 YYREEE (reference sequence). V lost 2 bases, J lost 3 bases, and 9 bases lay in between. CDR3 residues: CASSLDGGYEQYF. The DNA for the CDR3 is TGTGCCAGCAGCTTAGACGGGGGCTACGAGCAGTACTTC.

This rearrangement joins TRBV5-1 to TRBJ1-1, with 9 bases lining up with TRBD1. The CDR3 is 17 amino acids. Germline V gives CDR1 SGHRS, CDR2 YFSETQ. The J segment lost 3 bases and the V segment lost 3 bases, leaving 12 bases of the junction unmatched. The CDR3 protein is CASSSVNKDRGDTEAFF. CDR3 DNA: TGCGCCAGCAGCTCGGTAAACAAGGACAGGGGCGACACTGAAGCTTTCTTT.

V and J are TRBV27 and TRBJ2-1; 7 bases fit TRBD2. Germline V gene sequence: CDR1 MNHEY, CDR2 SMNVEV (reference sequence). Unmatched junction bases numbered 8, after V lost 3 bases and J lost 12 bases. The CDR3 runs 13 residues. CDR3 sequence: CASSFSGALGQFF. The CDR3 DNA sequence: TGTGCCAGCAGTTTCAGCGGGGCGCTGGGGCAGTTCTTC.

The chain couples TRBV2 to TRBJ2-7; D unresolved. The CDR3 runs to 12 residues. CDR1 is SNHLY and CDR2 is FYNNEI in the germline V gene. With 7 bases removed from V and 4 bases from J, the gap between germline ends came to 11 bases. CDR3 protein: CASKDGVYEQYF. The CDR3 DNA follows: TGTGCCAGCAAAGATGGGGTATACGAGCAGTACTTC.

This clone came up once. J is TRBJ2-1 and V is TRBV5-1; D possibly corresponds to TRBD1 (6 bases). The CDR3 is 15 residues long. Looked up from germline, CDR1 is SGHRS and CDR2 is YFSETQ. The ends were cut back, 8 bases at V and 5 bases at J, with 20 bases in the middle. The CDR3 DNA sequence: TGCGCCAGAACCGGACGAGACAGGCTTAACAATGAGCAGTTCTTC. This translates into CARTGRDRLNNEQFF.

This chain links TRBV29-1 with TRBJ2-7; TRBD1 aligns across 8 bases. The CDR3 loop spans 12 amino acids. Germline trimming cut 4 bases from V and 2 bases from J; bases unmatched to any gene: 1. Germline V lookup: CDR1 SQVTM, CDR2 ANQGSEA. CDR3 region: CSVVQGAYEQYF. The DNA of the CDR3 is TGCAGCGTTGTACAGGGGGCCTACGAGCAGTACTTC.

V gene TRBV11-2 combines with J gene TRBJ2-1, with a tentative D call TRBD2 (7 bases). Per the germline V gene, CDR1 is SGHAT and CDR2 is FQNNGV. This CDR3 is built from 14 residues. V shed 4 bases and J shed 10 bases, with 17 bases lying between them. This CDR3 is CASSSGPSGGEQFF. CDR3 nucleotides: TGTGCCAGCAGCTCCGGGCCCTCGGGGGGCGAGCAGTTCTTC.

This clone was seen more than once but under ten times. The V gene is TRBV4-1, the J gene TRBJ2-3; 9 nucleotides match TRBD1. CDR1 and CDR2 from the germline V gene are MGHRA and YSYEKL. CDR3 length equals 15 residues. J was trimmed by 1 base and V by 3 bases; bases with no gene match: 2. This CDR3 is CASSHWDRGTDTQYF. The CDR3 DNA sequence: TGCGCCAGCAGCCATTGGGACAGGGGCACAGATACGCAGTATTTT.

In this sample, this clone turned up once. CDR3: CASSLSGIPYEQYF. The CDR3 region has the DNA TGTGCCAGCAGCTTATCCGGGATCCCCTACGAGCAGTACTTC. V gene TRBV7-9 combines with J gene TRBJ2-7; a possible D gene is TRBD2 (5 bases). The CDR3 contains 14 residues. Per the germline V gene, CDR1 is SEHNR and CDR2 is FQNEAQ (reference sequence). V lost 2 bases and J lost 2, with 10 bases in between.

The chain employs TRBV7-2 and TRBJ1-5; D is undetermined. This CDR3 comprises 14 residues. The V gene lost 2 bases and the J gene lost 9 bases, with 14 bases spanning the gap. CDR1 and CDR2 (germline): SGHTA, FQGNSA. CDR3 nucleotide sequence: TGTGCCAGCAGCTTACTCCAAGCGGAGGGGCCCCAGCATTTT. The encoded protein is CASSLLQAEGPQHF.

V and J are TRBV29-1 and TRBJ2-7; 10 bases agree with TRBD2. This CDR3 comprises 15 residues. Germline CDR1 is SQVTM and CDR2 is ANQGSEA. J gave up 5 bases and V 2 bases, and 9 bases lay outside the gene matches. CDR3 residues: CSVESTLAGAHEQYF. DNA for the CDR3: TGCAGCGTTGAATCAACCCTAGCGGGAGCCCACGAGCAGTACTTC.

CDR3 bases: TGTGCCAGCAGTTCGAATCGGGGACAAGAGACCCAGTACTTC. This codes for CASSSNRGQETQYF. The chain combines TRBV28 with TRBJ2-5; D may be TRBD2 (5 bases). Germline-derived CDR1 and CDR2 are MDHEN and SYDVKM. V lost 4 bases, J lost 2 bases, and 11 bases lay in between. This CDR3 is 14 amino acids long. Full variable domain (rest looked up from reference TRBV28 and TRBJ2-5): DVKVTQSSRYLVKRTGEKVFLECVQDMDHENMFWYRQDPGLGLRLIYFSYDVKMKEKGDIPEGYSVSREKKERFSLILESASTNQTSMYLCASSSNRGQETQYFGPGTRLLVL.

This clone was recorded a few times. The rearrangement uses TRBV11-3 and TRBJ2-5; TRBD1 agrees at 9 bases. V lost 5 bases and J lost 3; bases outside the gene matches: 4. CDR3 size: 14 residues. Germline V gives CDR1 SGHNT, CDR2 YENEEA. Here the CDR3 reads CASSPRTGEETQYF. The CDR3 bases are TGTGCCAGCAGCCCCCGGACAGGGGAAGAGACCCAGTACTTC.

CDR3 sequence: CASSLTSGSFTNEQFF. The CDR3 coding sequence is TGTGCCAGCAGCTTAACTAGCGGGAGTTTTACGAATGAGCAGTTCTTC. V usage is TRBV7-2 and J usage is TRBJ2-1, with 11 positions matching TRBD2. The CDR3 runs 16 residues. CDR1 is SGHTA and CDR2 is FQGNSA in the germline V gene. Germline trimming cut 2 bases from V and 7 bases from J; bases unmatched to any gene: 7.

This clone occurred a few times. The chain combines TRBV5-1 with TRBJ2-1; TRBD2 matches at 9 bases. The trim removed 4 bases at V and 2 bases at J, leaving 7 bases unmatched. The CDR3 is made up of 16 amino acids. Per germline, CDR1 SGHRS and CDR2 YFSETQ. The chain's CDR3 is CASSTFRLAAYNEQFF. The CDR3, as DNA: TGCGCCAGCAGCACCTTCCGACTAGCGGCCTACAATGAGCAGTTCTTC.

This clone was recorded only once. This chain connects TRBV27 to TRBJ1-2; the match to TRBD1 covers 7 bases. The CDR3 length is 12 residues. Per the germline V gene, CDR1 is MNHEY and CDR2 is SMNVEV (reference sequence). With 9 bases clipped from V and 6 bases from J, the junction kept 7 bases outside the gene matches. CDR3 in amino acids: CASRRGPDGYTF. The CDR3 DNA follows: TGTGCCAGTCGTAGGGGGCCGGATGGCTACACCTTC.

V gene TRBV5-6 combines with J gene TRBJ1-1, with D perhaps matching TRBD1 (5 bases). Trimming took 0 bases from V and 7 from J, leaving 7 bases between them. The CDR3 length is 12 residues. Germline V gene sequence: CDR1 SGHDT, CDR2 YYEEEE. The CDR3 bases are TGTGCCAGCAGCTTGGGGCAGGGTGAAGCTTTCTTT. This gives the protein CASSLGQGEAFF. The full variable domain, rest sourced from reference TRBV5-6 and TRBJ1-1, is DAGVTQSPTHLIKTRGQQVTLRCSPKSGHDTVSWYQQALGQGPQFIFQYYEEEERQRGNFPDRFSGHQFPNYSSELNVNALLLGDSALYLCASSLGQGEAFFGQGTRLTVV.